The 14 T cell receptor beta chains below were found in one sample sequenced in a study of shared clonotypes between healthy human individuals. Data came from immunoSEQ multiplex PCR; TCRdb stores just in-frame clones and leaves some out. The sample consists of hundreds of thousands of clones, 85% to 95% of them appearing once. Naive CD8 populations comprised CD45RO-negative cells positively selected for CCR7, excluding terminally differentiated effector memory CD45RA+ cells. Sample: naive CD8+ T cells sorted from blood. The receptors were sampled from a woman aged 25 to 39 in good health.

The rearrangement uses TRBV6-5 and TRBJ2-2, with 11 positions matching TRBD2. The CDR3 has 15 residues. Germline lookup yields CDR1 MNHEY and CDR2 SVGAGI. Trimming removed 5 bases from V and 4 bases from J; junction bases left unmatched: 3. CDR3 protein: CASSGSGRVTGELFF. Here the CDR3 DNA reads TGTGCCAGCAGTGGTAGCGGGAGGGTCACCGGGGAGCTGTTTTTT.

CDR3 loop: CASSFTGTGQISIMNTEAFF. As DNA, the CDR3 is TGCGCCAGCAGCTTCACCGGGACAGGGCAGATTTCCATCATGAACACTGAAGCTTTCTTT. The chain has TRBV5-1 and TRBJ1-1; 9 bases match TRBD1. Trimming cost V 2 bases and J 0 bases; bases outside gene matches: 17. Germline V gives CDR1 SGHRS, CDR2 YFSETQ. The CDR3 consists of 20 residues.

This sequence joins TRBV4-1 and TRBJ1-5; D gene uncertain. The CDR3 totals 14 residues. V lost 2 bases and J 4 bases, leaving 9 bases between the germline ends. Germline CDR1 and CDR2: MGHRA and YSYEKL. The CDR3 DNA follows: TGCGCCAGCAGCCAAAGCCAGCTTAATCAGCCCCAGCATTTT. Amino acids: CASSQSQLNQPQHF.

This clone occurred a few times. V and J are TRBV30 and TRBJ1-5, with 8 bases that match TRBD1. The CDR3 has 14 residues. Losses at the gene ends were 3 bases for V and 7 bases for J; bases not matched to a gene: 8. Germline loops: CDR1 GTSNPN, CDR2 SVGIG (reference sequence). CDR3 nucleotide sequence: TGTGCCTGGAGCCAAGGACAGGGAGGGCAGCCCCAGCATTTT. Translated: CAWSQGQGGQPQHF. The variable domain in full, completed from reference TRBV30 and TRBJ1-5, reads SQTIHQWPATLVQPVGSPLSLECTVEGTSNPNLYWYRQAAGRGLQLLFYSVGIGQISSEVPQNLSASRPQDRQFILSSKKLLLSDSGFYLCAWSQGQGGQPQHFGDGTRLSIL.

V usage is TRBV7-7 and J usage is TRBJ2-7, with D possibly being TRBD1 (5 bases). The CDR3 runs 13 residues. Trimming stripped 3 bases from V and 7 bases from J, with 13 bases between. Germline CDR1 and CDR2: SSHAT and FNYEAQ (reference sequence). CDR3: CASSLGPLEEQYF. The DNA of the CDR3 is TGTGCCAGCAGCTTGGGGCCCCTTGAGGAGCAGTACTTC.

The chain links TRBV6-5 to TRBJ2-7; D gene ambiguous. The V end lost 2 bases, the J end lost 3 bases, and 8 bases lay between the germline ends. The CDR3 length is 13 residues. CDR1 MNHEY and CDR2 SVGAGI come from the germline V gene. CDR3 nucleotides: TGTGCCAGCAGTTACACGGCGTTCTACGAGCAGTACTTC. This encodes CASSYTAFYEQYF.

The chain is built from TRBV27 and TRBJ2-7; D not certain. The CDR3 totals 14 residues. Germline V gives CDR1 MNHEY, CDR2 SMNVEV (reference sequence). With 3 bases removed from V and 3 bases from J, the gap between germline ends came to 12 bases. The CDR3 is CASSFVGSYYEQYF. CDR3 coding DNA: TGTGCCAGCAGTTTTGTCGGGTCCTACTACGAGCAGTACTTC.

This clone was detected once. CDR3 loop: CASSESTGSSYEQYF. CDR3 DNA: TGTGCCAGCAGTGAATCGACAGGGAGCTCCTACGAGCAGTACTTC. This chain connects TRBV6-1 to TRBJ2-7, with 7 nucleotides matching TRBD1. Germline V CDR1 and CDR2: MNHNS, SASEGT. Trimming cost V 2 bases and J 0 bases; bases outside gene matches: 4. CDR3 length: 15 amino acids.

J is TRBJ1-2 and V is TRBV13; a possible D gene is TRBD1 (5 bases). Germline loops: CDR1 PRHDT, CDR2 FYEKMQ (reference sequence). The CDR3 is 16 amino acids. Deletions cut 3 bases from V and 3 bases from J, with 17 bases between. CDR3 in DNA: TGTGCCAGCAGCTTTCCCGGGGAAGGGGAGGACTATGGCTACACCTTC. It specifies CASSFPGEGEDYGYTF.

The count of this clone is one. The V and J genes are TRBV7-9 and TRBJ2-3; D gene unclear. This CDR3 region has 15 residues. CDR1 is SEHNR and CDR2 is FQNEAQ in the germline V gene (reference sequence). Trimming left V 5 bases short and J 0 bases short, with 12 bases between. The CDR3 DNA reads TGTGCCAGCAGCCTAGGGCTACCTAGCACAGATACGCAGTATTTT. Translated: CASSLGLPSTDTQYF.

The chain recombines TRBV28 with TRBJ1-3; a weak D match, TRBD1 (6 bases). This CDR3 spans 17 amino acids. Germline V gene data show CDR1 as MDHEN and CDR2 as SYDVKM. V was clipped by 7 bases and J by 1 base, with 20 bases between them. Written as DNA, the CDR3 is TGTGCCAGCACCACGACAGGTTTCCTTAAATCTGGAAACACCATATATTTT. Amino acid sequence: CASTTTGFLKSGNTIYF.

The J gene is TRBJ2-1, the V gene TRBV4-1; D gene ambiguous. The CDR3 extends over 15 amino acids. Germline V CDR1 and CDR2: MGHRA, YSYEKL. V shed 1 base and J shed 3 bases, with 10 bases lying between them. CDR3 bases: TGCGCCAGCAGCCAAGCTCAGAAAAACTACAATGAGCAGTTCTTC. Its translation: CASSQAQKNYNEQFF.

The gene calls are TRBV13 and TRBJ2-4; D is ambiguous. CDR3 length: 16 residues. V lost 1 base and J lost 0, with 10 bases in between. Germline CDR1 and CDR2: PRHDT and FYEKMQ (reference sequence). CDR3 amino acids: CASSLALGLAKNIQYF. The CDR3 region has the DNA TGTGCCAGCAGCTTAGCATTGGGTCTAGCCAAAAACATTCAGTACTTC.

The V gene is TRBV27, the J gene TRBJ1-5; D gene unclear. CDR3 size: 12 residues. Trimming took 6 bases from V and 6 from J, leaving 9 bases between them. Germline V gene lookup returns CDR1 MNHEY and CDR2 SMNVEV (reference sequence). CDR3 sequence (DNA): TGTGCCAGCAGGACCGGTGGTCAGCCCCAGCATTTT. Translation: CASRTGGQPQHF.